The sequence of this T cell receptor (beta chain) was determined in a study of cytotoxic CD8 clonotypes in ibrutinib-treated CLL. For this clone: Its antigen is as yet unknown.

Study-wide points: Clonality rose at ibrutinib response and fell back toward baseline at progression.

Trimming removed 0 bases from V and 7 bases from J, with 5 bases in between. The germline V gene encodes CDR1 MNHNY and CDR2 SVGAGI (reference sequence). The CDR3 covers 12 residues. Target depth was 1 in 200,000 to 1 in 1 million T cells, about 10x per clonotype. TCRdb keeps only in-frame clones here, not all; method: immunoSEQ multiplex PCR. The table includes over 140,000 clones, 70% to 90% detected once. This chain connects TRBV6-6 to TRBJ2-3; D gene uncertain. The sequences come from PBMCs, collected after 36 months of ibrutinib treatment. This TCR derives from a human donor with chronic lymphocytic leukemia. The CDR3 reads CASSYSENTQYF. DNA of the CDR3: TGTGCCAGCAGTTACTCAGAGAATACGCAGTATTTT.